This T cell receptor (beta chain) emerged from a study of T cell repertoires in cytomegalovirus infection. Study at large: Indications of both CMV infection and matching HLA type were provided by public TCR beta signatures. Study-level results: Summed frequency of public TCR beta families distinguished CMV carriers with the relevant HLA. HLA-C-restricted, CMV-specific TCR beta clonotypes were dominant ex vivo.

This clonotype was counted many times. What it recognizes is unknown. The junction departs from the called germline gene at one end, perhaps through a read error. TCRdb re-analysed the reads in MiXCR, keeping a single row per CDR3 protein. The sample has hundreds of thousands of distinct CDR3 sequences; about a sixth are singletons. CDR3 length: 16 residues. In germline, CDR1 is SGHVS, CDR2 FQNEAQ. This clonotype originated in a human donor in good health (CMV status not recorded). Some clones in this sample may be carry-over from other donors' samples. The chain links TRBV7-8 to TRBJ2-3; TRBD1 aligns across 8 bases. Sequencing input: PBMCs. The CDR3 is CASTLRRQGSTDTQYF. The CDR3 DNA follows: TGTGCCAGCACCTTAAGGCGACAGGGGAGCACAGATACGCAGTATTTT.